Each of the 29 T cell receptor beta chains below was sequenced from the same sample in a study of T cell responses to AZD1222 COVID-19 vaccine. Clones were read by immunoSEQ multiplex PCR, and TCRdb kept only the in-frame ones, dropping some. Found here are about 97,000 clones, around nine tenths of them singletons; the top ten hold approximately 1.2%. The sample consisted of peripheral blood, taken on day 0 of AZD1222 vaccination. These receptors all stem from an adult in good health.

The rearrangement links TRBV3-1 (or the pseudogene TRBV3-2) to TRBJ1-4; maybe TRBD1 (6 bases). The CDR3 extends over 14 amino acids. Germline V gene sequence: CDR1 LGHDT, CDR2 YNNKEL (reference sequence). V was clipped by 4 bases and J by 10 bases, with 16 bases between them. CDR3 protein: CASSPDRQDRKLFF. In DNA, the CDR3 is TGTGCCAGCAGCCCCGACCGACAGGACCGAAAACTGTTTTTT.

This chain uses TRBV27 with TRBJ2-2, with 9 bases lining up with TRBD2. Germline V gene lookup returns CDR1 MNHEY and CDR2 SMNVEV (reference sequence). After removal of 2 bases from V and 5 bases from J, the junction contained 3 bases not matched to a gene. The CDR3 totals 15 residues. This chain's CDR3 is CASSLLAGLTGELFF. Written as DNA, the CDR3 is TGTGCCAGCAGTTTACTAGCGGGGTTAACCGGGGAGCTGTTTTTT.

V gene TRBV15 combines with J gene TRBJ1-5, with TRBD1 as a possible D gene (5 bases). CDR1 LNHNV and CDR2 YYDKDF come from the germline V gene (reference sequence). V was pared by 6 bases and J by 4 bases, with 13 bases between. This CDR3 spans 14 amino acids. The CDR3 DNA reads as TGTGCCACCAGGACGGGACTGGGGAATCAGCCCCAGCATTTT. Amino acid sequence: CATRTGLGNQPQHF.

The chain uses TRBV6-5 and TRBJ1-2, with a possible D match to TRBD1 (5 bases). V lost 6 bases, J lost 3 bases, and 11 bases lay in between. The CDR3 covers 13 residues. Per germline, CDR1 MNHEY and CDR2 SVGAGI. The CDR3 region has the DNA TGTGCCAGCAGCTCCGGGACGGACTATGGCTACACCTTC. This codes for CASSSGTDYGYTF.

The J gene is TRBJ2-7, the V gene TRBV7-9, with D uncertain. The CDR3 covers 11 residues. From germline, CDR1 is SEHNR and CDR2 FQNEAQ (reference sequence). V shed 8 bases and J shed 3 bases, with 8 bases lying between them. The DNA for the CDR3 is TGTGCCAGCGCTGAAGGCTACGAGCAGTACTTC. As protein: CASAEGYEQYF.

The genes are TRBV10-3 and TRBJ2-1, with 9 positions matching TRBD2. Germline V gene data show CDR1 as ENHRY and CDR2 as SYGVKD. With V trimmed by 6 bases and J by 4 bases, 10 bases remained unmatched. This CDR3 comprises 16 residues. The CDR3 is CAISEFSGGLYNEQFF. The CDR3 coding sequence is TGTGCCATCAGCGAATTTAGCGGGGGCCTATACAATGAGCAGTTCTTC.

In this sample, this clone turned up once. The chain carries TRBV9 and TRBJ2-7, with no clear D. The CDR3 is 14 residues long. V dropped 0 bases and J dropped 5 bases, with 12 bases sitting between them. Germline V gene lookup returns CDR1 SGDLS and CDR2 YYNGEE. CDR3 sequence reads: CASSVGSVIDEQYF. The CDR3 nucleotides are TGTGCCAGCAGCGTAGGCTCGGTTATCGACGAGCAGTACTTC. The whole variable domain, remainder taken from reference TRBV9 and TRBJ2-7, is DSGVTQTPKHLITATGQRVTLRCSPRSGDLSVYWYQQSLDQGLQFLIQYYNGEERAKGNILERFSAQQFPDLHSELNLSSLELGDSALYFCASSVGSVIDEQYFGPGTRLTVT.

This clone was picked up a small number of times. V gene TRBV19 combines with J gene TRBJ2-3, with 7 positions matching TRBD1. The germline V gene has CDR1 LNHDA and CDR2 SQIVND (reference sequence). V gave up 6 bases and J gave up 5 bases; unmatched junction bases: 5. CDR3 length: 13 residues. The CDR3 DNA follows: TGTGCCAGTAGCCAGGCAGGGGGAGATACGCAGTATTTT. Encoded protein: CASSQAGGDTQYF.

The V call is TRBV5-1, the J call TRBJ2-7; 7 bases are shared with TRBD1. The CDR3 loop spans 15 amino acids. Trimming cost V 3 bases and J 3 bases; bases outside gene matches: 9. Germline loops: CDR1 SGHRS, CDR2 YFSETQ. Here the CDR3 reads CASSSLETGYYEQYF. In DNA form, the CDR3 reads TGCGCCAGCAGCTCCCTCGAGACAGGGTACTACGAGCAGTACTTC.

J is TRBJ2-2 and V is TRBV7-6; no definite D call. Germline V gene data show CDR1 as SGHVS and CDR2 as FNYEAQ. This CDR3 contains 14 residues. V dropped 4 bases and J dropped 5 bases, with 11 bases sitting between them. CDR3 sequence: CASSSDAMTGELFF. CDR3 sequence (DNA): TGTGCCAGCAGCTCTGATGCGATGACCGGGGAGCTGTTTTTT.

The genes are TRBV28 and TRBJ2-1; weak D call: TRBD2 (5 bases). Trimming removed 3 bases from V and 8 bases from J, with 14 bases in between. The CDR3 has 14 residues. Germline CDR1 and CDR2: MDHEN and SYDVKM. The CDR3 nucleotides read TGTGCCAGCAGTTTTCTGGGGAGTGGGGATGAGCAGTTCTTC. Amino acid sequence: CASSFLGSGDEQFF.

This sequence joins TRBV19 and TRBJ2-7; 11 nucleotides match TRBD1. The length of the CDR3 is 14 residues. Trimming removed 4 bases from V and 3 bases from J; junction bases left unmatched: 2. From germline, CDR1 is LNHDA and CDR2 SQIVND (reference sequence). CDR3 amino acids: CASSRTGGGYEQYF. DNA for the CDR3: TGTGCCAGTAGTAGGACAGGGGGCGGCTACGAGCAGTACTTC.

The V call is TRBV7-8, the J call TRBJ1-4; 8 nucleotides agree with TRBD1. The CDR3 sequence is 18 residues long. Trimming at V came to 4 bases and at J to 8 bases, leaving 18 bases not matched to a gene. Germline V lookup: CDR1 SGHVS, CDR2 FQNEAQ. The CDR3 sequence: CASSWARASTGDEEKLFF. DNA for the CDR3: TGTGCCAGCAGCTGGGCCCGGGCATCGACAGGGGACGAAGAAAAACTGTTTTTT.

The chain couples TRBV7-2 to TRBJ1-2; 8 positions agree with TRBD1. The V and J ends lost 4 bases and 4 bases, in that order; junction bases with no gene match: 2. The CDR3 spans 13 residues. The germline V gene has CDR1 SGHTA and CDR2 FQGNSA. This CDR3 reads CASSSGQGYGYTF. Here the CDR3 DNA reads TGTGCCAGCAGCTCCGGACAGGGCTATGGCTACACCTTC.

The chain recombines TRBV10-2 with TRBJ1-3; D unclear. CDR3 size: 14 residues. Germline V gene lookup returns CDR1 WSHSY and CDR2 SAAADI. V gave up 4 bases and J gave up 0 bases, with 7 bases separating them. The CDR3 region is CASSVAGSGNTIYF. The CDR3 bases are TGCGCCAGCAGTGTGGCAGGCTCTGGAAACACCATATATTTT.

The chain uses TRBV24-1 and TRBJ1-2; D is undetermined. In germline, CDR1 is KGHDR, CDR2 SFDVKD. Trimming shortened V by 5 bases and J by 3 bases, and 12 bases separated the two germline ends. CDR3 length equals 14 residues. The CDR3 here is CATSVGDGHYGYTF. In DNA form, the CDR3 reads TGTGCCACCAGTGTGGGAGACGGACACTATGGCTACACCTTC.

The chain is built from TRBV19 and TRBJ2-7; D possibly corresponds to TRBD2 (5 bases). Germline assignment: CDR1 LNHDA and CDR2 SQIVND (reference sequence). This CDR3 region has 14 residues. V was cut by 3 bases and J by 4 bases, with 13 bases left in between. The CDR3 nucleotides are TGTGCCAGTAGTATCCCCTTCCGGGAATACGAGCAGTACTTC. As protein: CASSIPFREYEQYF.

This clone has only a few counts. This sample also contains other DNA sequences that code for the same CDR3. The J gene is TRBJ1-3, the V gene TRBV3-1 (or the pseudogene TRBV3-2); no firm D call. The CDR3 spans 13 residues. Germline CDR1 reads LGHDT; CDR2 reads YNNKEL (reference sequence). The germline V and J ends were trimmed by 2 bases and 4 bases, with 6 bases remaining between them. The CDR3 is CASSQIRGNTIYF. DNA for the CDR3: TGTGCCAGCAGCCAAATACGAGGAAACACCATATATTTT.

The chain links TRBV24-1 to TRBJ1-4; D remains ambiguous. The V gene's germline CDR1 is KGHDR and CDR2 SFDVKD. With 4 bases removed from V and 6 bases from J, the gap between germline ends came to 14 bases. The CDR3 runs to 15 residues. CDR3 nucleotide sequence: TGTGCCACCAGTGACGGTAGAAGGGCTCATGAAAAACTGTTTTTT. Encoded protein: CATSDGRRAHEKLFF.

The chain carries TRBV19 and TRBJ1-4; 9 bases align to TRBD1. There are 17 residues in the CDR3. Germline values: CDR1 LNHDA, CDR2 SQIVND (reference sequence). V was pared by 1 base and J by 5 bases, with 8 bases of the junction left unmatched. The CDR3 coding sequence is TGTGCCAGTAGTATAGCCTTTCGAGGACAGGGGAATGAAAAACTGTTTTTT. Amino acids: CASSIAFRGQGNEKLFF.

This chain uses TRBV6-5 with TRBJ1-5, with unresolved D. This CDR3 has 12 residues. Trimming shortened V by 9 bases and J by 7 bases, and 13 bases separated the two germline ends. CDR1 is MNHEY and CDR2 is SVGAGI in the germline V gene. The CDR3 region has the DNA TGTGCCAGTAAGGCCCCGGGGCAGCCCCAGCATTTT. It encodes CASKAPGQPQHF.

CDR3 bases: TGTGCCAGCAGTGAAGGCAAGGCGGACACAGATACGCAGTATTTT. Protein sequence: CASSEGKADTDTQYF. The chain links TRBV6-1 to TRBJ2-3; the D is unclear. Trimming pared 1 base from V and 2 bases from J, leaving 10 bases between. Germline lookup yields CDR1 MNHNS and CDR2 SASEGT. The CDR3 extends over 15 amino acids.

The J gene is TRBJ1-2, the V gene TRBV15; no clear D. The CDR3 covers 16 residues. The V end was cut by 1 base, the J end by 0 bases, with 12 bases between. CDR1 and CDR2 (germline): LNHNV, YYDKDF (reference sequence). CDR3 residues: CATSRVGYSTNYGYTF. The CDR3 DNA reads as TGTGCCACCAGCAGAGTCGGGTACAGCACTAACTATGGCTACACCTTC. Full variable domain (missing parts from reference TRBV15 and TRBJ1-2): DAMVIQNPRYQVTQFGKPVTLSCSQTLNHNVMYWYQQKSSQAPKLLFHYYDKDFNNEADTPDNFQSRRPNTSFCFLDIRSPGLGDTAMYLCATSRVGYSTNYGYTFGSGTRLTVV.

The rearrangement links TRBV5-1 to TRBJ2-1, with D uncertain. The CDR3 runs 15 residues. Germline V lookup: CDR1 SGHRS, CDR2 YFSETQ. V dropped 0 bases and J dropped 0 bases, with 7 bases sitting between them. CDR3 residues: CASSLESSSYNEQFF. CDR3 coding DNA: TGCGCCAGCAGCTTGGAGAGCAGCTCCTACAATGAGCAGTTCTTC.

The chain joins TRBV25-1 to TRBJ2-3, with 8 bases matching TRBD2. The junction had 15 bases not matched to a gene; V was cut back by 10 bases and J by 6 bases. The CDR3 runs to 15 residues. Germline loops: CDR1 MGHDK, CDR2 SYGVNS. The DNA for the CDR3 is TGTGCCACGTCTAGGGCGGGGGGTTTAAGTGATACGCAGTATTTT. It yields the protein CATSRAGGLSDTQYF.

This clone came up a few times. This chain uses TRBV6-2 or TRBV6-3 with TRBJ2-5; TRBD1 might be the D (6 bases). The germline V gene has CDR1 MNHEY and CDR2 SVGEGT. This CDR3 has 19 amino acids. The germline V and J ends were trimmed by 5 bases and 0 bases, with 25 bases remaining between them. In DNA form, the CDR3 reads TGTGCCAGCAGTCATTCCCAGGGCAGCTACCGGGACAACCAAGAGACCCAGTACTTC. Residues: CASSHSQGSYRDNQETQYF.

The chain links TRBV28 to TRBJ1-1; D is perhaps TRBD1 (5 bases). Germline lookup yields CDR1 MDHEN and CDR2 SYDVKM. Trimming pared 2 bases from V and 1 base from J, leaving 11 bases between. The CDR3 runs 15 residues. CDR3 nucleotide sequence: TGTGCCAGCAGTTTAAGAGGGACGGAGAACACTGAAGCTTTCTTT. Protein: CASSLRGTENTEAFF.

The chain recombines TRBV10-3 with TRBJ2-1; 12 nucleotides agree with TRBD2. This CDR3 contains 16 residues. V lost 1 base, J lost 7 bases, and 5 bases stayed unmatched. Germline V lookup: CDR1 ENHRY, CDR2 SYGVKD. The CDR3 DNA reads as TGTGCCATCAGTGAGTGGCTAGCGGGGGGGCAGAATGAGCAGTTCTTC. Its protein product is CAISEWLAGGQNEQFF.

The V call is TRBV15, the J call TRBJ2-1; the D gene is possibly TRBD1 (6 bases). V shed 0 bases and J shed 7 bases, with 13 bases lying between them. Germline loops: CDR1 LNHNV, CDR2 YYDKDF (reference sequence). The CDR3 spans 15 residues. CDR3 sequence: CATSRDPGQGNEQFF. CDR3 coding DNA: TGTGCCACCAGCAGAGATCCTGGGCAGGGGAATGAGCAGTTCTTC.